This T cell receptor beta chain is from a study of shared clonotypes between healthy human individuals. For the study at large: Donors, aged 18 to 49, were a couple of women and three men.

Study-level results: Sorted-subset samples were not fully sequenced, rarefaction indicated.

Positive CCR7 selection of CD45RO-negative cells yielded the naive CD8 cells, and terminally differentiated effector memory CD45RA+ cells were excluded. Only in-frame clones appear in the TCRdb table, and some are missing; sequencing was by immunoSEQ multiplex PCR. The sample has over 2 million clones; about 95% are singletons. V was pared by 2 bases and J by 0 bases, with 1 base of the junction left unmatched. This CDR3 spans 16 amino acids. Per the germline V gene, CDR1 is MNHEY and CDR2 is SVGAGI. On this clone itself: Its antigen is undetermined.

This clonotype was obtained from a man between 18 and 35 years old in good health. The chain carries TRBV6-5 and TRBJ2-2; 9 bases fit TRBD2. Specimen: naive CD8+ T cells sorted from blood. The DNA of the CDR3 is TGTGCCAGCAGTTACATAGCGGGAGCGAACACCGGGGAGCTGTTTTTT. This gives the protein CASSYIAGANTGELFF.